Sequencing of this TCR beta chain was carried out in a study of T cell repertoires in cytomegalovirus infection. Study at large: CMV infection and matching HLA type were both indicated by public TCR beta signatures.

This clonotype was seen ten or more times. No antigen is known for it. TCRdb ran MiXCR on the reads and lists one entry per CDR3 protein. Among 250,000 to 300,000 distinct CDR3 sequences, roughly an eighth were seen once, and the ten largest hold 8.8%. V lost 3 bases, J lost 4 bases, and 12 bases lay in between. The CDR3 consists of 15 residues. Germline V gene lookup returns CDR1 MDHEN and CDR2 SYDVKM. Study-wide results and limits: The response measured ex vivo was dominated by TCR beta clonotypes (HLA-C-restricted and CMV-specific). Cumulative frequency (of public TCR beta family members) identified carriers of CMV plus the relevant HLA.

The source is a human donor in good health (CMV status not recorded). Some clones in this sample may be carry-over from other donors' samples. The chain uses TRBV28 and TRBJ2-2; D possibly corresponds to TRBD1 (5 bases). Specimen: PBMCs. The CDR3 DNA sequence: TGTGCCAGCAGTTTCTCCGTTGACAGCACCGGGGAGCTGTTTTTT. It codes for CASSFSVDSTGELFF.